A selection of T cell receptor beta chains follows, all from one sample in a study of CD8 T cells in Susac syndrome. MiXCR, run by TCRdb on the immunoSEQ multiplex PCR reads, gives a single entry per CDR3 protein. The sample includes around 280,000 distinct CDR3 sequences, 92% of them seen just once. What was sequenced was CD4+ T cells from PBMCs. The receptors derive from a human donor with multiple sclerosis. CDR3s include the opening cysteine and the closing phenylalanine or tryptophan. The D gene is left open where the match is weak. Where a row states a size, it is once, few, many or the class of an expanded clone; other rows omit it.

>TRBJ2-7|-|TRBD2|TRBV7-2
CASSFSSGSYEQYF
TGTGCCAGCAGCTTTTCCAGCGGGAGTTACGAGCAGTACTTC
>TRBJ1-5|-|-|TRBV18
CASSPEARGKSNQPQHF
TGTGCCAGCTCACCGGAAGCGCGGGGGAAGAGCAATCAGCCCCAGCATTTT
>TRBJ2-7|-|-|TRBV11-2
CASSLESAGSYEQYF
TGTGCCAGCAGCTTAGAAAGTGCAGGGTCCTACGAGCAGTACTTC
>TRBJ2-3|-|-|TRBV24-1
CATSDRRGNTDTQYF
TGTGCCACCAGTGACAGGAGGGGGAACACAGATACGCAGTATTTT
>TRBJ2-1|once|TRBD2|TRBV20-1
CSARYTGTSGVDEQFF
TGCAGTGCTCGGTACACCGGGACTAGCGGGGTTGATGAGCAGTTCTTC
>TRBJ1-4|-|-|TRBV12-3/TRBV12-4
CASSPGVGRMVLYEKLFF
TGTGCCAGCAGTCCGGGAGTAGGCAGAATGGTGCTTTATGAAAAACTGTTTTTT
>TRBJ1-4|-|TRBD1|TRBV2
CASSLGTGATNEKLFF
TGTGCCAGCAGCCTCGGGACAGGGGCAACTAATGAAAAACTGTTTTTT
>TRBJ1-5|-|-|TRBV4-3
CASSQEPGLPQHF
TGCGCCAGCAGCCAAGAACCGGGCTTGCCCCAGCATTTT
>TRBJ2-1|-|-|TRBV5-6
CASSYANEQFF
TGTGCCAGCAGCTACGCTAATGAGCAGTTCTTC
>TRBJ1-4|-|-|TRBV20-1
CSAVLITSEKLFF
TGCAGTGCTGTCCTCATAACTTCTGAAAAACTGTTTTTT
>TRBJ1-5|once|TRBD1|TRBV12-3/TRBV12-4
CASSFNRGNNQPQHF
TGTGCCAGCAGTTTTAACAGGGGGAACAATCAGCCCCAGCATTTT
>TRBJ1-2|-|TRBD1|TRBV19
CASSTGQGAVVGGYTF
TGTGCCAGTAGTACCGGACAGGGGGCGGTGGTAGGAGGCTACACCTTC
>TRBJ2-3|-|TRBD2|TRBV12-3/TRBV12-4
CASSSHGTSGATDTQYF
TGTGCCAGCAGTTCCCACGGGACTAGCGGGGCCACAGATACGCAGTATTTT
>TRBJ2-1|-|TRBD2|TRBV7-2
CASSQLKRGGGGEQFF
TGTGCCAGCAGCCAGTTAAAGCGGGGGGGCGGAGGTGAGCAGTTCTTC
>TRBJ2-5|-|TRBD2|TRBV19
CASSDSGALETQYF
TGTGCCAGTAGTGATAGCGGGGCGTTAGAGACCCAGTACTTC
>TRBJ1-5|-|TRBD1|TRBV5-5
CASSLGDRDAQPQHF
TGTGCCAGCAGCTTGGGTGACAGGGACGCTCAGCCCCAGCATTTT
>TRBJ2-7|few|TRBD1|TRBV27
CASSTLPGQSYEQYF
TGTGCCAGCAGTACGCTGCCGGGACAGTCCTACGAGCAGTACTTC
>TRBJ1-2|once|-|TRBV11-2
CASSLGAGHDGYTF
TGTGCCAGCAGCTTAGGAGCTGGGCACGATGGCTACACCTTC
>TRBJ1-1|few|-|TRBV14
CASSSQDYTEAFF
TGTGCCAGCAGTTCCCAGGATTACACTGAAGCTTTCTTT
>TRBJ1-1|few|-|TRBV27
CASSFRGSNTEAFF
TGTGCCAGCAGTTTTAGGGGCTCGAACACTGAAGCTTTCTTT
>TRBJ2-4|-|-|TRBV23-1
CASSQWPRVNVGRGNIQYF
TGCGCCAGCAGTCAATGGCCCAGAGTAAACGTAGGGCGAGGAAACATTCAGTACTTC
>TRBJ2-5|-|-|TRBV4-2
CASSQVDEETQYF
TGTGCCAGCAGCCAGGTGGATGAGGAGACCCAGTACTTC
>TRBJ2-1|-|-|TRBV20-1
CSANSRGSSYNEQFF
TGCAGTGCCAATTCACGGGGTAGCTCCTACAATGAGCAGTTCTTC
>TRBJ2-7|-|TRBD1|TRBV7-9
CASSITGTGSGEQYF
TGTGCCAGCAGCATTACCGGGACAGGGAGTGGCGAGCAGTACTTC
>TRBJ2-5|-|-|TRBV6-5
CASSSPSTETQYF
TGTGCCAGCAGTTCACCTTCGACAGAGACCCAGTACTTC
>TRBJ2-2|-|-|TRBV3-1
CASSQALRGGKLFF
TGTGCCAGCAGCCAGGCCCTCAGGGGAGGGAAGCTGTTTTTT
>TRBJ2-5|-|TRBD2|TRBV11-2
CASSSRTSGRAETQYF
TGTGCCAGCAGCTCCCGGACTAGCGGGAGGGCGGAGACCCAGTACTTC
>TRBJ1-5|-|-|TRBV18
CASSPGGDQPQHF
TGTGCCAGCTCACCGGGGGGGGATCAGCCCCAGCATTTT
>TRBJ1-1|once|TRBD1|TRBV12-3/TRBV12-4
CASSRDRGSAFF
TGTGCCAGCAGTCGGGACAGGGGCTCAGCTTTCTTT
>TRBJ2-5|-|-|TRBV6-6
CASSAAQQETQYF
TGTGCCAGCTCCGCGGCGCAGCAAGAGACCCAGTACTTC
>TRBJ2-5|-|-|TRBV12-3/TRBV12-4
CASSSPVMVTQYF
TGTGCCAGCAGTTCTCCCGTGATGGTCACCCAGTACTTC
>TRBJ1-2|-|TRBD1|TRBV12-5
CASGLASTGTGYTF
TGTGCTAGTGGTTTGGCTTCGACAGGGACGGGCTACACCTTC
>TRBJ1-5|-|-|TRBV6-2/TRBV6-3
CASSYPPGASGNQPQHF
TGTGCCAGCAGTTATCCCCCAGGGGCCTCGGGCAATCAGCCCCAGCATTTT
>TRBJ2-7|once|TRBD1|TRBV29-1
CSVERDRGGEQYF
TGCAGCGTTGAAAGGGACAGGGGGGGCGAGCAGTACTTC
>TRBJ1-4|once|TRBD1|TRBV4-1
CASSQEGVQGARGKLFF
TGCGCCAGCAGCCAAGAGGGGGTACAGGGGGCGAGGGGAAAACTGTTTTTT
>TRBJ2-7|-|-|TRBV20-1
CSARGTVSYEQYF
TGCAGTGCTAGAGGGACTGTTTCCTACGAGCAGTACTTC
>TRBJ1-4|-|TRBD1|TRBV7-6
CASSRTGYYNEKLFF
TGTGCCAGCAGCAGGACAGGCTACTATAATGAAAAACTGTTTTTT
>TRBJ2-2|once|-|TRBV14
CASSQDLGVPGELFF
TGTGCCAGCAGCCAAGATCTCGGGGTCCCCGGGGAGCTGTTTTTT
>TRBJ2-7|-|-|TRBV19
CATSGLQTYEQYF
TGTGCCACTTCGGGTCTCCAAACCTACGAGCAGTACTTC
>TRBJ1-2|-|-|TRBV18
CASSPGIDSYGYTF
TGTGCCAGCTCACCAGGGATAGACAGCTATGGCTACACCTTC
>TRBJ2-1|-|-|TRBV20-1
CSAVQLLNEQFF
TGCAGTGCCGTCCAGCTTCTCAATGAGCAGTTCTTC